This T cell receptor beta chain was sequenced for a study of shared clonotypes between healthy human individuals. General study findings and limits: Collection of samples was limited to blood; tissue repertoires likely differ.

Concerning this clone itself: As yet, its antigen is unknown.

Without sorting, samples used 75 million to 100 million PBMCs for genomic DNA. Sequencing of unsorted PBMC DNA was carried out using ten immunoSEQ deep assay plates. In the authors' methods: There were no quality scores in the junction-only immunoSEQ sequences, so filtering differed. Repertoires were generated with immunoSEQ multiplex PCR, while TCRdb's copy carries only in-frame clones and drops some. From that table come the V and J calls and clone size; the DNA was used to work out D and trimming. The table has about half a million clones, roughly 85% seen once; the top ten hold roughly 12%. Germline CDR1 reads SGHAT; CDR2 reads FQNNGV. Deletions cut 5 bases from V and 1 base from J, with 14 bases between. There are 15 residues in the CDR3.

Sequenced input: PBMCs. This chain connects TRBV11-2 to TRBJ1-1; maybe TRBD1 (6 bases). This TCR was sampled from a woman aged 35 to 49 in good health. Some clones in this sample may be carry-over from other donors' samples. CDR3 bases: TGTGCCAGCAGCCCACGACAGGCCCCGAACACTGAAGCTTTCTTT. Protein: CASSPRQAPNTEAFF.